This T cell receptor (beta chain) came from a study of blood T cell repertoires in COVID-19. At the level of the study: Samples representing acute and convalescent COVID-19 were sourced from the United States, Italy and Spain. T cells, B-cell-depleted T cells, or PBMCs supplied cDNA or gDNA.

Participants, 18 to 89 years old, spanned around 25 US areas. Self-reported history from a screening survey and questionnaire set each donor's cohort. The method was immunoSEQ multiplex PCR; TCRdb's version includes in-frame clones alone and lacks a portion of them. The profile shows about 240,000 clones, 86% of them singletons. Trimming removed 1 base from V and 2 bases from J, with 7 bases in between. This CDR3 contains 14 residues. Germline loops: CDR1 SGHDT, CDR2 YYEEEE. V is TRBV5-6 and J is TRBJ1-3; D uncertain. This clonotype was obtained from a woman between 40 and 50 years old with acute COVID-19. Sequencing input: PBMCs or T cells enriched from blood (not recorded which). The CDR3 here is CASSLWAAGNTIYF. The CDR3, as DNA: TGTGCCAGCAGCTTGTGGGCTGCTGGAAACACCATATATTTT.